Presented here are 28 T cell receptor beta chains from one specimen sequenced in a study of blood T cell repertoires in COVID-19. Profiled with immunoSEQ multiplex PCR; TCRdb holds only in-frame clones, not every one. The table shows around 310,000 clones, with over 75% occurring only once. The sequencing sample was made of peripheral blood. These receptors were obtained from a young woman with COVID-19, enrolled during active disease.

CDR3 residues: CASSELALNYGYTF. The CDR3, as DNA: TGTGCCAGCAGTGAATTGGCCCTTAACTATGGCTACACCTTC. The chain links TRBV2 to TRBJ1-2; no clear D. The CDR3 spans 14 residues. Trimming took off 2 bases at V and 1 base at J, with 8 bases between the two ends. In germline, CDR1 is SNHLY, CDR2 FYNNEI.

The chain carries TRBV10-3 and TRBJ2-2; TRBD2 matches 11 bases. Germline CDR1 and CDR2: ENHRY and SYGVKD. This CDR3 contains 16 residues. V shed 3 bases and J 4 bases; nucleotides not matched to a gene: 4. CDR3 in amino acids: CAISDGLAGGTGELFF. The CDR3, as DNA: TGTGCCATCAGTGATGGGCTAGCGGGAGGCACCGGGGAGCTGTTTTTT.

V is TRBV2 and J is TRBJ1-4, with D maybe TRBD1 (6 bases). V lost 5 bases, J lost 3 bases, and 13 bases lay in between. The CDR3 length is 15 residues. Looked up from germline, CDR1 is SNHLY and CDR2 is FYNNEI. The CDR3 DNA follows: TGTGCCAGCAGTCCTAGGACAGAATCTAATGAAAAACTGTTTTTT. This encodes CASSPRTESNEKLFF.

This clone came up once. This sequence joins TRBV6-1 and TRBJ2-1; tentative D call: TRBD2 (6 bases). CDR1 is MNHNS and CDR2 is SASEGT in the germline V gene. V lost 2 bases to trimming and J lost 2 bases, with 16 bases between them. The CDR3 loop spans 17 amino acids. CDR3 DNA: TGTGCCAGCAGTGAAAGGGGTGGAGGCGGGGCCTACAATGAGCAGTTCTTC. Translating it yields CASSERGGGGAYNEQFF.

In DNA form, the CDR3 reads TGTGCCAGCAGCTTCGGTGATAGGAGCTCCTACGAGCAGTACTTC. As protein: CASSFGDRSSYEQYF. V usage is TRBV11-2 and J usage is TRBJ2-7, with unresolved D. Trimming left V 3 bases short and J 0 bases short, with 12 bases between. CDR1 and CDR2 from the germline V gene are SGHAT and FQNNGV. CDR3 length: 15 amino acids.

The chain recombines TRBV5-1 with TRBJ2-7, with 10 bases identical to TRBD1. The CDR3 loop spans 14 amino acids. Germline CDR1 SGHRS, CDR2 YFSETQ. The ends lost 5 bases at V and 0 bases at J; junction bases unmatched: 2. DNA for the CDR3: TGCGCCAGCAGAGGGACAGGGGACTCCTACGAGCAGTACTTC. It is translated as CASRGTGDSYEQYF.

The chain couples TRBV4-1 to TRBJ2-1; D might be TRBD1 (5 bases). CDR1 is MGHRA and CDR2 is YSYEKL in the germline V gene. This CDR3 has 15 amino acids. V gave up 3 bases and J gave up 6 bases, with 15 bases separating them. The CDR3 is CASSHPATGGNEQFF. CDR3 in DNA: TGCGCCAGCAGCCACCCGGCTACAGGTGGCAATGAGCAGTTCTTC.

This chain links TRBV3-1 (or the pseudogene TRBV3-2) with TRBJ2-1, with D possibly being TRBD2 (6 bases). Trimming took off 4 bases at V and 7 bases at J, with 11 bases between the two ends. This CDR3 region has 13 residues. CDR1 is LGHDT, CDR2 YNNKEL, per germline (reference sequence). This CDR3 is CASSLGLINEQFF. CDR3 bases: TGTGCCAGCAGCCTCGGACTAATTAATGAGCAGTTCTTC.

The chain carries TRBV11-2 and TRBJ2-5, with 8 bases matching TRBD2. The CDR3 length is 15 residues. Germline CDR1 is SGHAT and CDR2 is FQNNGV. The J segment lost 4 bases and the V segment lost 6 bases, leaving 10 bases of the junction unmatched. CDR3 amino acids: CASSPRTSRGETQYF. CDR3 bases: TGTGCCAGCAGTCCCCGGACTAGCCGTGGAGAGACCCAGTACTTC.

CDR3 protein: CASSPGFSSYNEQFF. DNA for the CDR3: TGCGCCAGCAGCCCAGGGTTTAGCTCCTACAATGAGCAGTTCTTC. The chain combines TRBV5-1 with TRBJ2-1, with D perhaps matching TRBD1 (5 bases). The germline V gene encodes CDR1 SGHRS and CDR2 YFSETQ. The CDR3 has 15 residues. V dropped 4 bases and J dropped 0 bases, with 11 bases sitting between them.

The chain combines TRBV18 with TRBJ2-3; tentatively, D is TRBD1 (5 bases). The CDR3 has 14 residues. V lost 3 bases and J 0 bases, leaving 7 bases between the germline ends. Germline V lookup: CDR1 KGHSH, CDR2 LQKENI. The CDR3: CASSPQGSTDTQYF. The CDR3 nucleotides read TGTGCCAGCTCACCCCAGGGAAGCACAGATACGCAGTATTTT. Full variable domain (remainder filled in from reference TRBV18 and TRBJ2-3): NAGVMQNPRHLVRRRGQEARLRCSPMKGHSHVYWYRQLPEEGLKFMVYLQKENIIDESGMPKERFSAEFPKEGPSILRIQQVVRGDSAAYFCASSPQGSTDTQYFGPGTRLTVL.

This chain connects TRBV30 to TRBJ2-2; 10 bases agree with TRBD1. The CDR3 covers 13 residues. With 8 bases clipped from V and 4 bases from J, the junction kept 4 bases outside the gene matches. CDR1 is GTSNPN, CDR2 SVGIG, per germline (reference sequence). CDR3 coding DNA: TGTGCCCAGGGGACAGGGGTCACCGGGGAGCTGTTTTTT. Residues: CAQGTGVTGELFF.

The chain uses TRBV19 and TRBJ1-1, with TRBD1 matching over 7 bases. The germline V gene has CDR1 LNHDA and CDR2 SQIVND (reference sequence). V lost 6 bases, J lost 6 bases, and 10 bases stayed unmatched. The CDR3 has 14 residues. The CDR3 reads CASSTGQPGPEAFF. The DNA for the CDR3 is TGTGCCAGTAGCACGGGACAGCCAGGGCCTGAAGCTTTCTTT.

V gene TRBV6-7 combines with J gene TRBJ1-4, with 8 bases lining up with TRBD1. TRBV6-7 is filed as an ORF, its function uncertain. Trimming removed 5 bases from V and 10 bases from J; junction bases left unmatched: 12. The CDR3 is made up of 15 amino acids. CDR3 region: CASSAPGGERVKLFF. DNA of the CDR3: TGTGCCAGCAGTGCCCCAGGGGGCGAGAGAGTAAAACTGTTTTTT.

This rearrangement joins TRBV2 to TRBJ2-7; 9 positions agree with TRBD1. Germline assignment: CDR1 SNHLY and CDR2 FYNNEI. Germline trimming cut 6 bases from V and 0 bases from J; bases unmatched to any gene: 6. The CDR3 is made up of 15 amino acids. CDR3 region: CASRDDRGSSYEQYF. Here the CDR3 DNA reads TGTGCCAGCAGGGATGACAGGGGGAGCTCCTACGAGCAGTACTTC.

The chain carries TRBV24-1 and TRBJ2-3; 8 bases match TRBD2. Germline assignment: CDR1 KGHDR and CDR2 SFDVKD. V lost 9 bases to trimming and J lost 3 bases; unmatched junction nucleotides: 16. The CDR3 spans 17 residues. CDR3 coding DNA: TGTGCCACCGCCCCCCTGGAAAGTAGCGGGAAAACAGATACGCAGTATTTT. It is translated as CATAPLESSGKTDTQYF.

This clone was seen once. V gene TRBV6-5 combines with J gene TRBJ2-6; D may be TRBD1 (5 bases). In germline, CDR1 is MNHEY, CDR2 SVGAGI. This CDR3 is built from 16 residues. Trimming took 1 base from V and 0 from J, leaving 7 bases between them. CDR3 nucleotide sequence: TGTGCCAGCAGTTACTTCAGGGCCTCTGGGGCCAACGTCCTGACTTTC. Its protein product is CASSYFRASGANVLTF.

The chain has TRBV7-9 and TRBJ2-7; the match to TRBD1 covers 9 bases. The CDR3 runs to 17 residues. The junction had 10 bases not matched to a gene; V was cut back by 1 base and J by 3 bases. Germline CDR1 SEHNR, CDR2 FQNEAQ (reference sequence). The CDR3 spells CASSLGRRTGESYEQYF. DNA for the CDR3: TGTGCCAGCAGCTTAGGACGGCGGACAGGGGAAAGCTACGAGCAGTACTTC.

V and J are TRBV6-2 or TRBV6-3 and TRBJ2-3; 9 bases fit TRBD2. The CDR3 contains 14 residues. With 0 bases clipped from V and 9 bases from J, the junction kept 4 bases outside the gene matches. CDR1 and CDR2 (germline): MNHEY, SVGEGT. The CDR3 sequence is CASSYSGGRATQYF. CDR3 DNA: TGTGCCAGCAGTTACTCAGGCGGGAGGGCCACGCAGTATTTT.

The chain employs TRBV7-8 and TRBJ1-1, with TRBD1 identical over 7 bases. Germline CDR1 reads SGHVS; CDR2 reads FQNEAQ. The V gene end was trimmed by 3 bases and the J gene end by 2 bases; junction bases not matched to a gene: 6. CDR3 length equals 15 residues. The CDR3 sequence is CASSFMAGGNTEAFF. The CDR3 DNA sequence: TGTGCCAGCAGCTTCATGGCAGGGGGAAACACTGAAGCTTTCTTT.

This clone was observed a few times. The CDR3, as DNA: TGTGCCAGCAGTTACTCGGGCCAGCCTTCCTACGAGCAGTACTTC. Its protein product is CASSYSGQPSYEQYF. This chain uses TRBV6-5 with TRBJ2-7, with D unclear. Germline V gives CDR1 MNHEY, CDR2 SVGAGI. V was shortened by 0 bases and J by 1 base, with 10 bases between the two germline ends. This CDR3 has 15 amino acids.

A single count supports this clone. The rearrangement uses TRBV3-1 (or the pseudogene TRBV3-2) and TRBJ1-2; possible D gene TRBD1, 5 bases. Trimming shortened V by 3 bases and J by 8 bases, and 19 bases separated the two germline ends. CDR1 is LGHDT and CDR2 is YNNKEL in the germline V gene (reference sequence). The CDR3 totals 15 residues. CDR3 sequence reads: CASSQRSGGPKGYTF. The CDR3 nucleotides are TGTGCCAGCAGCCAGCGATCGGGGGGTCCTAAGGGCTACACCTTC.

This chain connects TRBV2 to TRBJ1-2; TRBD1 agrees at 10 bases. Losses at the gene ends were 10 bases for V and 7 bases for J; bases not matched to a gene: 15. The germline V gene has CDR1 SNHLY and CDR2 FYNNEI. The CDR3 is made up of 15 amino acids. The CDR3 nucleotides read TGTGCCACCTTCGGACGGGACAGGGGATCGAGTGGCTACACCTTC. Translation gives CATFGRDRGSSGYTF.

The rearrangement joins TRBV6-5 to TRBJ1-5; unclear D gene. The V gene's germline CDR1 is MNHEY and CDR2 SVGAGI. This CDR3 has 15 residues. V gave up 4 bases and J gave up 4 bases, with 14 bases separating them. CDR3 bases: TGTGCCAGCAGTTCGGGTGGAGTTGGGAATCAGCCCCAGCATTTT. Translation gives CASSSGGVGNQPQHF.

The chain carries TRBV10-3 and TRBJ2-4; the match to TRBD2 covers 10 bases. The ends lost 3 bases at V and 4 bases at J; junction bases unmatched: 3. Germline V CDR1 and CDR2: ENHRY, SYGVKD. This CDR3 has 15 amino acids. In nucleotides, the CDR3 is TGTGCCATCAGTGAAACAGCGGGAGGGAAAAACATTCAGTACTTC. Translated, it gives CAISETAGGKNIQYF.

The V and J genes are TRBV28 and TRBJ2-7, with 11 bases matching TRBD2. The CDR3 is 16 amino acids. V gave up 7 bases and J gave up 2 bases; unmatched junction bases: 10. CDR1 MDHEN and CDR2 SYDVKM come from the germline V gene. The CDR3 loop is CASKSFGTSGPYEQYF. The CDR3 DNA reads TGTGCCAGCAAATCATTCGGGACTAGCGGTCCCTACGAGCAGTACTTC.

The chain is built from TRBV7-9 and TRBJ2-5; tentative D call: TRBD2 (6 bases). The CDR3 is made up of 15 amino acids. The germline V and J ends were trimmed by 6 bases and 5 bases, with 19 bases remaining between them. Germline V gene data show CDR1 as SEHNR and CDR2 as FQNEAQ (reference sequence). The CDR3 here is CASSRFGRGEETQYF. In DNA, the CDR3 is TGTGCCAGCAGTAGATTCGGGAGAGGGGAGGAGACCCAGTACTTC. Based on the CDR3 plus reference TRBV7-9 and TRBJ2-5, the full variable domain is DTGVSQNPRHKITKRGQNVTFRCDPISEHNRLYWYRQTLGQGPEFLTYFQNEAQLEKSRLLSDRFSAERPKGSFSTLEIQRTEQGDSAMYLCASSRFGRGEETQYFGPGTRLLVL.

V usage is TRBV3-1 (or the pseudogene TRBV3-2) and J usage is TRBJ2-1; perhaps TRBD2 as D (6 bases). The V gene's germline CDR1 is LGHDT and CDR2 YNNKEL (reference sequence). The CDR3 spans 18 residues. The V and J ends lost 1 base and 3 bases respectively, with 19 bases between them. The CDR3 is CASSQVGRRDWLYNEQFF. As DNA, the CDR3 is TGTGCCAGCAGCCAAGTAGGCCGCCGGGACTGGCTCTACAATGAGCAGTTCTTC.